This T cell receptor beta chain is from a study of T cells of healthy individuals. This clonotype was observed at least ten times. TCRdb recomputed calls from the 5' RACE reads with MiXCR, one row per CDR3 protein. The sample records around 63,000 distinct CDR3 sequences, around 15% being singletons. Germline CDR1 is MNHNY and CDR2 is SVGAGI (reference sequence). V lost 0 bases to trimming and J lost 0 bases, with 11 bases between them. The CDR3 spans 16 residues. This clonotype was obtained from a human donor in good health. This sequence joins TRBV6-6 and TRBJ1-1, with no clear D. CDR3 region: CASSYSPDRMNTEAFF. Here the CDR3 DNA reads TGTGCCAGCAGTTACTCGCCTGACCGGATGAACACTGAAGCTTTCTTT.